This record looks at one TCR beta chain sequence and its context. The source of the sample is a study of OX40 agonist ivuxolimab in advanced cancers. The repertoire was sequenced with immunoSEQ multiplex PCR; TCRdb's copy has only in-frame clones and lacks some. Here the sample spans 83,000 or so clones, 80% to 90% being singletons. Germline V gene data show CDR1 as LNHNV and CDR2 as YYDKDF (reference sequence). V lost 1 base to trimming and J lost 1 base, with 7 bases between them. This CDR3 is 14 amino acids long. The specimen comprised CD4+ or CD8+ T cells sorted from blood, sampled in a trial of the OX40 agonist ivuxolimab. The source is an adult with an advanced solid tumor such as melanoma, head and neck, liver or kidney cancer. The chain couples TRBV15 to TRBJ2-5; D possibly matches TRBD1 or TRBD2 (5 bases each). As DNA, the CDR3 is TGTGCCACCAGCAGAGCGGGACCCCAAGAGACCCAGTACTTC. Amino acid sequence: CATSRAGPQETQYF.